The 8 T cell receptor beta chains below all came from one sample that was sequenced in a study of T cells in Graves' hyperthyroidism and ophthalmopathy. The TCR beta CDR3 regions underwent amplification using RNA transcripts as the source. The primer set for the first-round RT-PCR of the TCR CDR3 was HTBI. TCRdb fed the multiplex PCR reads into MiXCR, producing one record per CDR3 protein. The sample contains under 350,000 distinct CDR3 sequences, approximately 15% of which appear only once. Sequencing was performed on blood. The source is a woman aged 55 to 70 with Graves' ophthalmopathy.

This clonotype was found many times. The rearrangement links TRBV2 to TRBJ1-5, with D possibly matching TRBD1 (5 bases). The CDR3 is 14 residues long. Germline V gene data show CDR1 as SNHLY and CDR2 as FYNNEI. Trimming removed 6 bases at V and 2 bases at J, with 11 bases between. Here the CDR3 reads CASSGLGGNQPQHF. DNA for the CDR3: TGTGCCAGCAGCGGTCTGGGGGGCAATCAGCCCCAGCATTTT.

There are many counts of this clonotype. The chain carries TRBV6-5 and TRBJ2-2; 9 bases are shared with TRBD2. Germline V gene data show CDR1 as MNHEY and CDR2 as SVGAGI. V gave up 0 bases and J gave up 7 bases; unmatched junction bases: 0. The CDR3 sequence is 14 residues long. The CDR3 coding sequence is TGTGCCAGCAGTTACTCTAGCGGGGGCGGGGAGCTGTTTTTT. It encodes CASSYSSGGGELFF.

Comments on this clonotype: This could be a read error, since a much larger clone is one nucleotide away. The V gene is TRBV7-9, the J gene TRBJ2-3; D gene ambiguous. This CDR3 spans 13 amino acids. V lost 5 bases and J lost 8, with 14 bases in between. Germline values: CDR1 SEHNR, CDR2 FQNEAQ (reference sequence). The CDR3 spells CASSTALAGTQYF. The CDR3 bases are TGTGCCAGCAGCACGGCACTTGCAGGTACGCAGTATTTT. Drawing the rest from reference TRBV7-9 and TRBJ2-3, the complete variable domain is DTGVSQNPRHKITKRGQNVTFRCDPISEHNRLYWYRQTLGQGPEFLTYFQNEAQLEKSRLLSDRFSAERPKGSFSTLEIQRTEQGDSAMYLCASSTALAGTQYFGPGTRLTVL.

This clonotype was observed at least ten times. The V call is TRBV6-2 or TRBV6-3, the J call TRBJ2-2; D uncertain. The germline CDR1 and CDR2 sequences are MNHEY and SVGEGT. The germline V and J ends were trimmed by 0 bases and 6 bases, with 14 bases remaining between them. The CDR3 is 16 residues long. The CDR3 loop reads CASSYSSTGNAGELFF. The CDR3 DNA follows: TGTGCCAGCAGTTACTCATCTACTGGCAACGCCGGGGAGCTGTTTTTT.

The table lists this clonotype with many counts. The rearrangement uses TRBV28 and TRBJ1-1; D perhaps matches TRBD1 (5 bases). This CDR3 comprises 17 residues. From germline, CDR1 is MDHEN and CDR2 SYDVKM. The ends were cut back, 7 bases at V and 3 bases at J, with 24 bases in the middle. The CDR3: CASNSWGGDNGDTEAFF. The DNA of the CDR3 is TGTGCCAGCAATTCTTGGGGAGGGGATAACGGGGACACTGAAGCTTTCTTT.

The sample holds many counts of this clonotype. The J gene is TRBJ2-7, the V gene TRBV5-4; D gene uncertain. V gave up 0 bases and J gave up 3 bases, with 13 bases separating them. Germline CDR1 is SGHNT and CDR2 is YYREEE (reference sequence). CDR3 size: 15 residues. CDR3 residues: CASSLVKGSNYEQYF. The CDR3 region has the DNA TGTGCCAGCAGCTTGGTTAAGGGTAGCAACTACGAGCAGTACTTC.

This clonotype came up many times. The genes are TRBV5-1 and TRBJ1-6; 7 bases agree with TRBD1. Germline V gene sequence: CDR1 SGHRS, CDR2 YFSETQ. This CDR3 has 16 amino acids. The junction had 14 bases not matched to a gene; V was cut back by 6 bases and J by 8 bases. The CDR3 nucleotides are TGCGCCAGCACTACGTCCTCGCGGCAGGGGGATTCACCCCTCCACTTT. Its translation is CASTTSSRQGDSPLHF.

V and J are TRBV20-1 and TRBJ2-3, with TRBD2 matching over 9 bases. Germline V lookup: CDR1 DFQATT, CDR2 SNEGSKA (reference sequence). The V segment lost 1 base and the J segment 7 bases; nucleotides outside the gene matches: 6. The CDR3 runs to 14 residues. The CDR3 loop is CSARGLAEVHTQYF. Here the CDR3 DNA reads TGCAGTGCTAGAGGACTAGCGGAGGTGCATACGCAGTATTTT.